Each of the 32 T cell receptor beta chains below was sequenced from the same sample in a study of neurological immune-mediated disorders. TCRdb passed the 5' RACE reads through MiXCR, listing each CDR3 protein once. The table has around 16,000 distinct CDR3 sequences, about 20% seen once. Sequenced: PBMCs. The receptors originated from a man in his fifties in good health.

This clonotype was recorded many times. This chain connects TRBV6-1 to TRBJ1-6, with no clear D. Germline values: CDR1 MNHNS, CDR2 SASEGT. The CDR3 covers 13 residues. The ends were cut back, 1 base at V and 11 bases at J, with 9 bases in the middle. CDR3 residues: CASSEERLTPLHF. Here the CDR3 DNA reads TGTGCCAGCAGTGAAGAAAGGTTAACACCCCTCCACTTT.

The sample holds many counts of this clonotype. The rearrangement joins TRBV20-1 to TRBJ2-3; D ambiguous. V lost 1 base and J 4 bases, leaving 6 bases between the germline ends. CDR3 length: 12 amino acids. CDR1 is DFQATT and CDR2 is SNEGSKA in the germline V gene (reference sequence). The CDR3 DNA reads TGCAGTGCTAGAGGAGGCGCAGATACGCAGTATTTT. This encodes CSARGGADTQYF.

This clonotype was picked up many times. The genes are TRBV4-1 and TRBJ2-1, with D possibly matching TRBD2 (7 bases). The germline CDR1 and CDR2 sequences are MGHRA and YSYEKL. Between the trimmed V and J ends, which lost 1 base and 7 bases, there was a span of 14 bases. The CDR3 totals 15 residues. DNA of the CDR3: TGCGCCAGCAGCCAAGCGGGGGGCGCGTATAATGAGCAGTTCTTC. This gives the protein CASSQAGGAYNEQFF.

Many counts were recorded for this clonotype. The J gene is TRBJ2-7, the V gene TRBV29-1; D may be TRBD1 (6 bases). Per the germline V gene, CDR1 is SQVTM and CDR2 is ANQGSEA. Trimming took off 5 bases at V and 0 bases at J, with 11 bases between the two ends. The CDR3 has 13 residues. CDR3 in amino acids: CSVRDISSYEQYF. The DNA for the CDR3 is TGCAGCGTTCGGGACATAAGCTCCTACGAGCAGTACTTC.

This clonotype qualifies as medium-sized. This chain connects TRBV20-1 to TRBJ1-2; D call uncertain. V was shortened by 2 bases and J by 1 base, with 11 bases between the two germline ends. Germline V gene lookup returns CDR1 DFQATT and CDR2 SNEGSKA (reference sequence). This CDR3 is 14 amino acids long. In nucleotides, the CDR3 is TGCAGTGCTAGATCAGTCACTGGTAACTATGGCTACACCTTC. Its protein product is CSARSVTGNYGYTF.

The chain carries TRBV10-3 and TRBJ2-7; TRBD1 matches 12 bases. The CDR3 runs to 15 residues. V shed 4 bases, J shed 5 bases, and the junction held 6 bases outside the gene matches. Germline V gene sequence: CDR1 ENHRY, CDR2 SYGVKD. The CDR3 here is CAISGLGTGGHEQYF. DNA for the CDR3: TGTGCCATCAGTGGGTTAGGGACAGGGGGCCACGAGCAGTACTTC.

This clonotype came up many times. The V call is TRBV10-3, the J call TRBJ2-5; weak D call: TRBD2 (5 bases). The CDR3 has 13 amino acids. CDR1 is ENHRY, CDR2 SYGVKD, per germline. Between the trimmed V and J ends, which lost 6 bases and 3 bases, there was a span of 11 bases. CDR3 sequence (DNA): TGTGCCATCAGCGGACTGACTGAAGAGACCCAGTACTTC. It encodes CAISGLTEETQYF.

V gene TRBV7-2 combines with J gene TRBJ2-4, with D unresolved. The CDR3 length is 18 residues. Per germline, CDR1 SGHTA and CDR2 FQGNSA. Trimming shortened V by 1 base and J by 0 bases, and 16 bases separated the two germline ends. DNA of the CDR3: TGTGCCAGCAGCTTAGAATCAGCAGTCGTGTTAGCCAAAAACATTCAGTACTTC. Its translation: CASSLESAVVLAKNIQYF.

This clonotype was counted many times. The rearrangement uses TRBV5-1 and TRBJ2-5; weak D call: TRBD1 (6 bases). With 4 bases removed from V and 5 bases from J, the gap between germline ends came to 21 bases. CDR1 SGHRS and CDR2 YFSETQ come from the germline V gene. The length of the CDR3 is 16 residues. The DNA for the CDR3 is TGCGCCAGCAGCAGTCCCCAGGGGCTTCCGCGGGAGACCCAGTACTTC. Translated, it gives CASSSPQGLPRETQYF.

The genes are TRBV29-1 and TRBJ2-7, with 7 bases that match TRBD2. CDR1 and CDR2 from the germline V gene are SQVTM and ANQGSEA. The CDR3 has 15 residues. V trimming: 5 bases; J trimming: 0 bases; junction bases outside the gene matches: 10. The CDR3 DNA reads TGCAGCGTTTACGGTGAGGCGGGAGCCTCCTACGAGCAGTACTTC. It translates to CSVYGEAGASYEQYF.

This clonotype showed up many times. The gene calls are TRBV20-1 and TRBJ2-6; the D is unclear. From germline, CDR1 is DFQATT and CDR2 SNEGSKA (reference sequence). V was trimmed by 5 bases and J by 4 bases, leaving 6 bases between them. CDR3 length: 12 residues. The CDR3: CSAPVGANVLTF. The CDR3 DNA reads as TGCAGTGCTCCCGTCGGGGCCAACGTCCTGACTTTC.

This rearrangement joins TRBV20-1 to TRBJ2-1, with TRBD2 matching over 8 bases. CDR1 DFQATT and CDR2 SNEGSKA come from the germline V gene (reference sequence). The CDR3 totals 17 residues. The V and J ends lost 4 bases and 2 bases, in that order; junction bases with no gene match: 13. The CDR3 region is CSAMGVRREAPYNEQFF. CDR3 nucleotides: TGCAGTGCTATGGGCGTGAGGCGGGAGGCCCCCTACAATGAGCAGTTCTTC.

This clonotype was seen a few times. The chain is built from TRBV25-1 and TRBJ2-7; tentative D call: TRBD1 (6 bases). The ends were cut back, 4 bases at V and 6 bases at J, with 13 bases in the middle. CDR1 is MGHDK, CDR2 SYGVNS, per germline. This CDR3 region has 13 residues. CDR3 nucleotide sequence: TGTGCCAGCAGTGCCAAGACAGGAGGCGAGCAGTACTTC. Its translation is CASSAKTGGEQYF.

By its share, this clonotype is medium-sized (0.01 to 0.1%). The rearrangement links TRBV10-3 to TRBJ2-7; the D gene is possibly TRBD2 (5 bases). Germline lookup yields CDR1 ENHRY and CDR2 SYGVKD. The CDR3 is 12 amino acids. V lost 7 bases, J lost 3 bases, and 10 bases lay in between. This chain's CDR3 is CAIMGTSYEQYF. CDR3 sequence (DNA): TGTGCCATCATGGGCACTAGCTACGAGCAGTACTTC.

This clonotype was seen repeatedly, ten times or more. The chain uses TRBV20-1 and TRBJ2-3, with D perhaps TRBD2 (6 bases). V was cut by 1 base and J by 4 bases, with 9 bases left in between. The CDR3 length is 13 residues. Germline V gives CDR1 DFQATT, CDR2 SNEGSKA (reference sequence). The CDR3 region has the DNA TGCAGTGCTAGAGTGTGGGACTCAGATACGCAGTATTTT. The encoded protein is CSARVWDSDTQYF.

This clonotype showed up many times. The chain links TRBV15 to TRBJ2-6; possibly TRBD2 for D (6 bases). Trimming stripped 0 bases from V and 0 bases from J, with 6 bases between. CDR1 and CDR2 from the germline V gene are LNHNV and YYDKDF (reference sequence). The CDR3 runs 16 residues. CDR3 residues: CATSRDSGSGANVLTF. The CDR3 bases are TGTGCCACCAGCAGAGATAGCGGCTCTGGGGCCAACGTCCTGACTTTC.

This clonotype is medium-sized (0.01 to 0.1%) in the sample. The chain is built from TRBV20-1 and TRBJ2-7, with D uncertain. Trimming shortened V by 6 bases and J by 7 bases, and 10 bases separated the two germline ends. The CDR3 consists of 10 residues. Germline V gene data show CDR1 as DFQATT and CDR2 as SNEGSKA (reference sequence). The CDR3 DNA reads TGCAGTGCAAAGCTCCGGGAGCAGTACTTC. It is translated as CSAKLREQYF.

This clonotype appeared many times. This chain joins TRBV29-1 and TRBJ2-7; weak D call: TRBD2 (6 bases). Germline V lookup: CDR1 SQVTM, CDR2 ANQGSEA. The CDR3 is 12 amino acids. V was trimmed by 7 bases and J by 0 bases, leaving 10 bases between them. The CDR3 DNA sequence: TGCAGCGCCGGGGGTGCCTCCTACGAGCAGTACTTC. Encoded protein: CSAGGASYEQYF.

This chain uses TRBV9 with TRBJ2-3; TRBD2 agrees at 7 bases. Germline values: CDR1 SGDLS, CDR2 YYNGEE. The CDR3 loop spans 14 amino acids. V lost 5 bases to trimming and J lost 3 bases; unmatched junction nucleotides: 6. CDR3 in DNA: TGTGCCAGCAGTGCGGGACTATCAACAGATACGCAGTATTTT. Its protein is CASSAGLSTDTQYF.

The chain links TRBV18 to TRBJ2-7, with D possibly matching TRBD1 (6 bases). CDR1 and CDR2 (germline): KGHSH, LQKENI. The CDR3 runs 16 residues. V was pared by 2 bases and J by 5 bases, with 19 bases between. The DNA for the CDR3 is TGTGCCAGCTCACCAGTGATCAGGGGCAGTGGAAACGAGCAGTACTTC. Translation: CASSPVIRGSGNEQYF.

This clonotype ranks as medium-sized. This sequence joins TRBV20-1 and TRBJ2-1; D is uncertain. Looked up from germline, CDR1 is DFQATT and CDR2 is SNEGSKA (reference sequence). The CDR3 runs 14 residues. V lost 8 bases and J lost 4, with 18 bases in between. The CDR3 loop is CSFTLPWGYNEQFF. CDR3 nucleotides: TGCAGTTTCACCCTACCCTGGGGATACAATGAGCAGTTCTTC.

This clonotype was observed many times. This sequence joins TRBV20-1 and TRBJ2-7, with 9 bases aligning to TRBD2. This CDR3 has 13 amino acids. With 5 bases clipped from V and 0 bases from J, the junction kept 2 bases outside the gene matches. Per the germline V gene, CDR1 is DFQATT and CDR2 is SNEGSKA (reference sequence). CDR3 region: CSAPSGTSYEQYF. The DNA of the CDR3 is TGCAGTGCTCCTAGCGGGACCTCCTACGAGCAGTACTTC.

The J gene is TRBJ2-3, the V gene TRBV28; 9 positions match TRBD2. V gave up 4 bases and J gave up 3 bases; unmatched junction bases: 8. This CDR3 is 16 amino acids long. Germline-derived CDR1 and CDR2 are MDHEN and SYDVKM. The CDR3 loop reads CASSYQIAGATDTQYF. In DNA form, the CDR3 reads TGTGCCAGCAGTTATCAGATAGCGGGAGCAACAGATACGCAGTATTTT.

The chain links TRBV5-1 to TRBJ2-5; 10 nucleotides agree with TRBD2. V shed 0 bases and J 1 base; nucleotides not matched to a gene: 12. The CDR3 covers 19 residues. Germline V gene data show CDR1 as SGHRS and CDR2 as YFSETQ. CDR3 DNA sequence: TGCGCCAGCAGCTTGGCCATTTTGAGGAGCGGGAGGGTCCAAGAGACCCAGTACTTC. Its protein product is CASSLAILRSGRVQETQYF.

The gene calls are TRBV7-3 and TRBJ1-1; the D is unclear. The CDR3 sequence is 13 residues long. CDR1 is SGHTA, CDR2 FQGTGA, per germline. V shed 1 base and J shed 8 bases, with 11 bases lying between them. The CDR3 region has the DNA TGTGCCAGCAGCTTAATGCACGGGGTAGAAGCTTTCTTT. As protein: CASSLMHGVEAFF.

A word on this clonotype: The germline gene is not matched at one end of the junction; a read error may be the cause. This chain joins TRBV20-1 and TRBJ2-1; tentative D call: TRBD1 (5 bases). Germline V gives CDR1 DFQATT, CDR2 SNEGSKA (reference sequence). The CDR3 runs to 10 residues. Here the CDR3 DNA reads TGCAGTGCTAGAGATAACCCAGGGCAGTTC. Protein: CSARDNPGQF.

This clonotype was counted at least ten times. V usage is TRBV18 and J usage is TRBJ2-7; 11 bases map to TRBD1. Trimming at V came to 0 bases and at J to 5 bases, leaving 3 bases not matched to a gene. The CDR3 has 15 residues. Germline V lookup: CDR1 KGHSH, CDR2 LQKENI. DNA of the CDR3: TGTGCCAGCTCACCACCGTGGACAGGGGGCAACGAGCAGTACTTC. Translating it yields CASSPPWTGGNEQYF.

The gene calls are TRBV7-2 and TRBJ2-7; possibly TRBD1 for D (6 bases). The CDR3 length is 15 residues. Deletions cut 5 bases from V and 4 bases from J, with 18 bases between. Germline V gene data show CDR1 as SGHTA and CDR2 as FQGNSA. The DNA for the CDR3 is TGTGCCAGCAGCCCGAGGGGGTTTAGGACTTACGAGCAGTACTTC. Translated, it gives CASSPRGFRTYEQYF.

This clonotype rates as medium-sized (0.01 to 0.1%). The rearrangement links TRBV10-3 to TRBJ1-2; possibly TRBD1 for D (5 bases). This CDR3 contains 16 residues. Germline V gene data show CDR1 as ENHRY and CDR2 as SYGVKD. V was shortened by 3 bases and J by 4 bases, with 18 bases between the two germline ends. This CDR3 is CAISEDQIRTTYGYTF. The CDR3 bases are TGTGCCATCAGTGAAGACCAAATTCGGACAACCTATGGCTACACCTTC.

This clonotype was seen ten or more times. This sequence joins TRBV7-2 and TRBJ2-7; D uncertain. CDR1 and CDR2 from the germline V gene are SGHTA and FQGNSA. V shed 3 bases and J shed 1 base, with 7 bases lying between them. There are 13 residues in the CDR3. Here the CDR3 DNA reads TGTGCCAGCAGCTTGTGGCAGTCCTACGAGCAGTACTTC. Translated, it gives CASSLWQSYEQYF.

This clonotype has at least ten counts. The V gene is TRBV29-1, the J gene TRBJ2-5; weak D call: TRBD2 (6 bases). The V and J ends lost 5 bases and 0 bases respectively, with 10 bases between them. This CDR3 comprises 13 residues. The germline gives CDR1 SQVTM, CDR2 ANQGSEA. The chain's CDR3 is CSVLWGDQETQYF. The CDR3 DNA sequence: TGCAGCGTTCTCTGGGGGGACCAAGAGACCCAGTACTTC.

The CDR3, as DNA: TGTGCCAGCACTGACAGGGCTTACACAGATACGCAGTATTTT. Translating gives CASTDRAYTDTQYF. This chain links TRBV7-2 with TRBJ2-3, with 7 bases that match TRBD1. Unmatched junction bases numbered 6, after V lost 7 bases and J lost 2 bases. Germline V gene lookup returns CDR1 SGHTA and CDR2 FQGNSA. The CDR3 length is 14 residues. Supplemented by reference TRBV7-2 and TRBJ2-3, the full variable domain reads GAGVSQSPSNKVTEKGKDVELRCDPISGHTALYWYRQSLGQGLEFLIYFQGNSAPDKSGLPSDRFSAERTGGSVSTLTIQRTQQEDSAVYLCASTDRAYTDTQYFGPGTRLTVL.